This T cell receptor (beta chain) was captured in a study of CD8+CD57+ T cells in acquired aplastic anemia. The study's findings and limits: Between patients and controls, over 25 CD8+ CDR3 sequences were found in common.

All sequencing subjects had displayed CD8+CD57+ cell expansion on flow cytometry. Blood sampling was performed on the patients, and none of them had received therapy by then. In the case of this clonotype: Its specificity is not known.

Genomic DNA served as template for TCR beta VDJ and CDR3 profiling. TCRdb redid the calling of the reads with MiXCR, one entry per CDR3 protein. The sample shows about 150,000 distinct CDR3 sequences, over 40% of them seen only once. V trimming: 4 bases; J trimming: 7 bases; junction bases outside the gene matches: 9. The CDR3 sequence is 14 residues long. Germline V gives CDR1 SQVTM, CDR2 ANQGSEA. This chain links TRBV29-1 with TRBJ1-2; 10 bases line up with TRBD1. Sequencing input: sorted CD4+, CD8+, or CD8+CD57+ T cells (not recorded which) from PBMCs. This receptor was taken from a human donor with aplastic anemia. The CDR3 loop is CSVGGPGQGSGYTF. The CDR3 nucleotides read TGCAGCGTTGGGGGACCGGGACAGGGGTCTGGCTACACCTTC.